This T cell receptor (beta chain) was captured in a study of blood T cells in healthy people across ages. Study outcomes and limitations: Naive T cell percentage strongly correlated with TCR beta diversity. The unknown donor CMV status may have confounded expanded clonotype changes.

Germline CDR1 reads SGHRS; CDR2 reads YFSETQ. The CDR3 runs to 17 residues. Trimming pared 2 bases from V and 1 base from J, leaving 16 bases between. Of note for this clonotype: As yet, its antigen is unknown.

Through a sample-barcoded 5' primer and a J-beta primer mix, a second PCR was run for about 6 to 12 cycles. Every cDNA was tagged by a template-switch adaptor with 12 random nucleotides. TCRdb called the 5' RACE reads again in MiXCR, with one record for every CDR3 protein. The data hold approximately 690,000 distinct CDR3 sequences, with 40% to 45% observed a single time. The TCR sequence derives from a man older than 75 in good health. The chain recombines TRBV5-1 with TRBJ1-5, with D perhaps TRBD1 (5 bases). Specimen: blood. CDR3 nucleotides: TGCGCCAGCAGCTTTTCTTATAGGGGCAACAGCAATCAGCCCCAGCATTTT. Encoded protein: CASSFSYRGNSNQPQHF.